This T cell receptor (beta chain) was recovered during a study of T cell changes during pregnancy in multiple sclerosis. Assay used: immunoSEQ multiplex PCR; TCRdb lists only in-frame clones, some missing. The sample has some 42,000 clones; approximately 94% are singletons. CDR3 length equals 15 residues. With 6 bases clipped from V and 5 bases from J, the junction kept 8 bases outside the gene matches. The germline V gene encodes CDR1 MNHNS and CDR2 SASEGT. The TCR originated in a female donor with multiple sclerosis, enrolled in a pregnancy study. The J gene is TRBJ2-3, the V gene TRBV6-1, with TRBD2 matching over 10 bases. The source material was CD4+ T cells from peripheral blood mononuclear cells, sampled in the third trimester of pregnancy. CDR3 DNA sequence: TGTGCCAGCAGCCCGAGCGGGAGGGCCATAGATACGCAGTATTTT. As protein: CASSPSGRAIDTQYF.